The 29 T cell receptor beta chains presented below share a single source sample, sequenced in a study of post-analysis software for immune sequencing data. Overall study findings and caveats: Elevated frequency relative to controls characterized four or five TRBV segments in patients, TRBV5-6, TRBV5-1 and TRBV20-1 among them.

These receptors have no identified antigens. Every TCR beta cDNA library bore unique molecular identifiers. TCRdb called the PCR reads again in MiXCR, with one record for every CDR3 protein. The sample consists of about 500,000 distinct CDR3 sequences, around 40% of them appearing once. Sequences were obtained from blood. These receptors were taken from a girl aged 5-17 years with multiple sclerosis.

The chain recombines TRBV5-6 with TRBJ2-1, with TRBD2 as a possible D gene (5 bases). Trimming pared 1 base from V and 3 bases from J, leaving 11 bases between. The germline V gene encodes CDR1 SGHDT and CDR2 YYEEEE. This CDR3 is 15 amino acids long. DNA for the CDR3: TGTGCCAGCAGCTTGACTAGTTCTTTCTACAATGAGCAGTTCTTC. This codes for CASSLTSSFYNEQFF.

The J gene is TRBJ2-3, the V gene TRBV4-1, with TRBD2 as a possible D gene (6 bases). CDR1 and CDR2 (germline): MGHRA, YSYEKL. This CDR3 region has 15 residues. V lost 3 bases, J lost 6 bases, and 16 bases lay in between. The CDR3 reads CASSHGGAAGDTQYF. The CDR3 region has the DNA TGCGCCAGCAGCCACGGCGGGGCCGCCGGCGATACGCAGTATTTT.

V usage is TRBV5-5 and J usage is TRBJ1-2, with D perhaps TRBD1 (5 bases). CDR1 SGHKS and CDR2 YYEKEE come from the germline V gene (reference sequence). Trimming left V 0 bases short and J 6 bases short, with 15 bases between. The CDR3 totals 15 residues. The CDR3 here is CASSLGSAGNDGYTF. The CDR3 nucleotides read TGTGCCAGCAGCTTGGGTTCGGCAGGGAACGATGGCTACACCTTC.

In this sample, this clonotype turned up a few times. This chain uses TRBV7-8 with TRBJ2-7; D gene uncertain. Germline V lookup: CDR1 SGHVS, CDR2 FQNEAQ. Between the trimmed V and J ends, which lost 3 bases and 2 bases, there was a span of 17 bases. This CDR3 is built from 16 residues. CDR3 nucleotide sequence: TGTGCCAGCAGCTTTTACGACCCTCTTACAACCTACGAGCAGTACTTC. Protein product: CASSFYDPLTTYEQYF.

A few counts support this clonotype. V is TRBV5-5 and J is TRBJ2-5, with D tentatively TRBD1 or TRBD2 (5 bases each). V lost 3 bases and J lost 5, with 14 bases in between. The CDR3 sequence is 14 residues long. Per germline, CDR1 SGHKS and CDR2 YYEKEE (reference sequence). CDR3 sequence reads: CASSSGPSKETQYF. The CDR3 DNA is TGTGCCAGCAGCTCGGGACCCAGCAAGGAGACCCAGTACTTC.

The J gene is TRBJ2-6, the V gene TRBV25-1; 7 bases map to TRBD1. There are 16 residues in the CDR3. Germline V gene lookup returns CDR1 MGHDK and CDR2 SYGVNS. The ends lost 4 bases at V and 0 bases at J; junction bases unmatched: 3. CDR3 sequence reads: CASSAWDSSGANVLTF. The CDR3, as DNA: TGTGCCAGCAGTGCCTGGGACAGCTCTGGGGCCAACGTCCTGACTTTC. Filled out from reference TRBV25-1 and TRBJ2-6, the complete variable domain reads EADIYQTPRYLVIGTGKKITLECSQTMGHDKMYWYQQDPGMELHLIHYSYGVNSTEKGDLSSESTVSRIRTEHFPLTLESARPSHTSQYLCASSAWDSSGANVLTFGAGSRLTVL.

The chain has TRBV7-3 and TRBJ2-1; no clear D gene. Trimming left V 0 bases short and J 3 bases short, with 9 bases between. This CDR3 spans 15 amino acids. Germline V gene data show CDR1 as SGHTA and CDR2 as FQGTGA. The chain's CDR3 is CASSLTSNRYNEQFF. The CDR3 nucleotides are TGTGCCAGCAGCTTAACGTCTAACCGCTACAATGAGCAGTTCTTC.

V gene TRBV20-1 combines with J gene TRBJ2-1, with D possibly being TRBD2 (5 bases). Per germline, CDR1 DFQATT and CDR2 SNEGSKA (reference sequence). The CDR3 runs 14 residues. Trimming took 3 bases from V and 8 from J, leaving 17 bases between them. The CDR3: CSASPEAHGDEQFF. The CDR3 nucleotides are TGCAGTGCTAGTCCGGAGGCCCATGGGGATGAGCAGTTCTTC.

In its sample, this clonotype was seen a few times. The rearrangement links TRBV20-1 to TRBJ2-1, with TRBD2 as a possible D gene (5 bases). The CDR3 has 15 amino acids. Between the trimmed V and J ends, which lost 0 bases and 7 bases, there was a span of 16 bases. CDR1 is DFQATT and CDR2 is SNEGSKA in the germline V gene (reference sequence). CDR3 protein: CSARDIRHPGNEQFF. CDR3 DNA: TGCAGTGCTAGAGATATACGACACCCGGGGAATGAGCAGTTCTTC.

This clonotype was recorded a few times. The V call is TRBV11-1, the J call TRBJ2-3, with a tentative D call TRBD2 (6 bases). This CDR3 region has 15 residues. V was pared by 5 bases and J by 4 bases, with 16 bases between. CDR1 is SGHAT and CDR2 is FQDESV in the germline V gene (reference sequence). Here the CDR3 DNA reads TGTGCCAGCAGCGGACGACTAGGAGACGCAGATACGCAGTATTTT. Its translation is CASSGRLGDADTQYF. Supplemented by reference TRBV11-1 and TRBJ2-3, the full variable domain reads EAEVAQSPRYKITEKSQAVAFWCDPISGHATLYWYRQILGQGPELLVQFQDESVVDDSQLPKDRFSAERLKGVDSTLKIQPAELGDSAMYLCASSGRLGDADTQYFGPGTRLTVL.

The genes are TRBV4-1 and TRBJ2-7; the D is unclear. V lost 0 bases and J 6 bases, leaving 15 bases between the germline ends. The germline gives CDR1 MGHRA, CDR2 YSYEKL. The CDR3 runs 15 residues. The CDR3 protein is CASSQEALFRGEQYF. The CDR3 DNA is TGCGCCAGCAGCCAAGAGGCCCTATTTCGCGGCGAGCAGTACTTC.

This clonotype was counted a few times. This chain uses TRBV15 with TRBJ2-5; D remains ambiguous. The CDR3 is 13 amino acids. Germline lookup yields CDR1 LNHNV and CDR2 YYDKDF (reference sequence). Trimming took 1 base from V and 2 from J, leaving 5 bases between them. CDR3 sequence reads: CATSRAAQETQYF. In nucleotides, the CDR3 is TGTGCCACCAGCAGAGCTGCTCAAGAGACCCAGTACTTC.

This clonotype was seen just once. This chain connects TRBV4-1 to TRBJ1-2; D call uncertain. Germline V gene sequence: CDR1 MGHRA, CDR2 YSYEKL. This CDR3 comprises 13 residues. The V gene lost 1 base and the J gene lost 4 bases, with 7 bases spanning the gap. The CDR3 sequence is CASSQAESYGYTF. CDR3 coding DNA: TGCGCCAGCAGCCAAGCAGAGTCCTATGGCTACACCTTC.

The V and J genes are TRBV5-1 and TRBJ1-2, with 8 nucleotides matching TRBD1. The V gene's germline CDR1 is SGHRS and CDR2 YFSETQ. After removal of 1 base from V and 8 bases from J, the junction contained 7 bases not matched to a gene. This CDR3 contains 14 residues. The DNA for the CDR3 is TGCGCCAGCAGCTTGATGGGTGACAGGGGAGGCTACACCTTC. Translation gives CASSLMGDRGGYTF.

The rearrangement uses TRBV6-5 and TRBJ2-5, with D perhaps TRBD1 (6 bases). The length of the CDR3 is 12 residues. Germline V gene lookup returns CDR1 MNHEY and CDR2 SVGAGI. V was shortened by 6 bases and J by 3 bases, with 8 bases between the two germline ends. CDR3 sequence (DNA): TGTGCCAGCAGAAGGACAGAAGAGACCCAGTACTTC. Its translation: CASRRTEETQYF.

This clonotype came up a few times. This chain joins TRBV6-5 and TRBJ2-1; tentatively, D is TRBD2 (6 bases). Trimming pared 0 bases from V and 4 bases from J, leaving 7 bases between. CDR3 length: 14 amino acids. Germline V gene lookup returns CDR1 MNHEY and CDR2 SVGAGI. The CDR3 DNA is TGTGCCAGCAGTTACTCGGGGGGTTACAATGAGCAGTTCTTC. The encoded protein is CASSYSGGYNEQFF.

This clonotype occurred a few times. The V gene is TRBV7-9, the J gene TRBJ2-1; D perhaps matches TRBD2 (5 bases). The CDR3 consists of 12 residues. Germline CDR1 and CDR2: SEHNR and FQNEAQ (reference sequence). V was clipped by 6 bases and J by 5 bases, with 8 bases between them. CDR3 nucleotides: TGTGCCAGCAGTTGGGAGAACAATGAGCAGTTCTTC. This codes for CASSWENNEQFF.

This clonotype has more than one count but fewer than ten. The chain joins TRBV18 to TRBJ2-4; perhaps TRBD1 as D (5 bases). This CDR3 is 17 amino acids long. CDR1 and CDR2 from the germline V gene are KGHSH and LQKENI. V shed 0 bases and J shed 0 bases, with 12 bases lying between them. DNA of the CDR3: TGTGCCAGCTCACCACCCAACAGGCAACTAGCCAAAAACATTCAGTACTTC. This gives the protein CASSPPNRQLAKNIQYF.

The J gene is TRBJ2-7, the V gene TRBV5-1, with TRBD2 identical over 8 bases. The V gene end was trimmed by 1 base and the J gene end by 7 bases; junction bases not matched to a gene: 7. The CDR3 runs to 14 residues. Germline loops: CDR1 SGHRS, CDR2 YFSETQ. The CDR3 protein is CASSLSGRQSEQYF. The CDR3 coding sequence is TGCGCCAGCAGCTTGAGCGGGAGACAAAGTGAGCAGTACTTC.

The chain recombines TRBV27 with TRBJ1-2; D is undetermined. With 6 bases removed from V and 7 bases from J, the gap between germline ends came to 12 bases. The CDR3 has 12 residues. CDR1 is MNHEY, CDR2 SMNVEV, per germline (reference sequence). The CDR3 protein is CASRGLGVGYTF. DNA of the CDR3: TGTGCCAGCAGGGGGTTGGGAGTTGGCTACACCTTC.

This clonotype came up a few times. V is TRBV5-1 and J is TRBJ2-1, with unresolved D. This CDR3 comprises 16 residues. Trimming removed 0 bases at V and 5 bases at J, with 15 bases between. The germline V gene encodes CDR1 SGHRS and CDR2 YFSETQ. The CDR3 DNA follows: TGCGCCAGCAGCTTGGCAGCAACCCCTAATAACAATGAGCAGTTCTTC. It encodes CASSLAATPNNNEQFF.

There are a few counts of this clonotype. V gene TRBV25-1 combines with J gene TRBJ2-1; D might be TRBD1 (5 bases). Germline CDR1 reads MGHDK; CDR2 reads SYGVNS. Trimming removed 3 bases from V and 0 bases from J, with 27 bases in between. CDR3 size: 21 residues. The DNA for the CDR3 is TGTGCCAGCAGTGATCCGAAACAAGCTTGGGGCGGACCAAGCTCCTACAATGAGCAGTTCTTC. The encoded protein is CASSDPKQAWGGPSSYNEQFF.

This clonotype was counted only a few times. The rearrangement links TRBV7-8 to TRBJ2-5; TRBD2 might be the D (6 bases). Trimming removed 5 bases from V and 5 bases from J, with 15 bases in between. CDR1 is SGHVS and CDR2 is FQNEAQ in the germline V gene. CDR3 length: 14 amino acids. The CDR3 DNA follows: TGTGCCAGCAGCCAACGACTAGGTTTGGAGACCCAGTACTTC. It specifies CASSQRLGLETQYF.

The V call is TRBV20-1, the J call TRBJ1-1, with a possible D match to TRBD1 (5 bases). The CDR3 has 14 amino acids. The germline gives CDR1 DFQATT, CDR2 SNEGSKA (reference sequence). Trimming removed 0 bases from V and 4 bases from J, with 12 bases in between. This CDR3 is CSARDLRGGTEAFF. In DNA, the CDR3 is TGCAGTGCTAGAGATTTGAGGGGAGGCACTGAAGCTTTCTTT.

The chain recombines TRBV7-3 with TRBJ1-1; no definite D call. The CDR3 covers 15 residues. Between the trimmed V and J ends, which lost 0 bases and 0 bases, there was a span of 8 bases. The germline gives CDR1 SGHTA, CDR2 FQGTGA. CDR3 DNA sequence: TGTGCCAGCAGCTTAACGCGAGGGTTGAACACTGAAGCTTTCTTT. It specifies CASSLTRGLNTEAFF.

The V and J genes are TRBV7-2 and TRBJ2-3, with D perhaps TRBD2 (5 bases). V gave up 5 bases and J gave up 7 bases, with 10 bases separating them. The CDR3 is made up of 12 amino acids. Germline assignment: CDR1 SGHTA and CDR2 FQGNSA. CDR3 sequence: CASSPDSNTQYF. The DNA for the CDR3 is TGTGCCAGCAGCCCGGACTCAAATACGCAGTATTTT.

This chain uses TRBV12-3 or TRBV12-4 with TRBJ1-1, with D possibly being TRBD1 (5 bases). This CDR3 has 17 amino acids. The V end lost 3 bases, the J end lost 4 bases, and 21 bases lay between the germline ends. This CDR3 is CASSLAGKEFRGTEAFF. The CDR3, as DNA: TGTGCCAGCAGTTTGGCAGGGAAAGAATTCCGTGGCACTGAAGCTTTCTTT.

This clonotype was detected a few times. The J gene is TRBJ2-7, the V gene TRBV18, with D perhaps matching TRBD1 or TRBD2 (5 bases each). Deletions cut 6 bases from V and 5 bases from J, with 17 bases between. Per the germline V gene, CDR1 is KGHSH and CDR2 is LQKENI. The CDR3 has 14 residues. CDR3 sequence: CASSLGRSVDEQYF. The CDR3 DNA reads TGTGCCAGCTCGCTGGGACGGTCGGTGGACGAGCAGTACTTC.

This clonotype was counted only a few times. This chain joins TRBV7-2 and TRBJ2-5; D remains unclear. Matching the DNA end better, TRBJ2-7 makes the J call doubtful. The CDR3 length is 14 residues. Germline V gives CDR1 SGHTA, CDR2 FQGNSA. The CDR3 nucleotides read TGTGCCAGCAGCTTAGCAGCTGATTCCTACGAGCAGTACTTC. This encodes CASSLAADSYEQYF.